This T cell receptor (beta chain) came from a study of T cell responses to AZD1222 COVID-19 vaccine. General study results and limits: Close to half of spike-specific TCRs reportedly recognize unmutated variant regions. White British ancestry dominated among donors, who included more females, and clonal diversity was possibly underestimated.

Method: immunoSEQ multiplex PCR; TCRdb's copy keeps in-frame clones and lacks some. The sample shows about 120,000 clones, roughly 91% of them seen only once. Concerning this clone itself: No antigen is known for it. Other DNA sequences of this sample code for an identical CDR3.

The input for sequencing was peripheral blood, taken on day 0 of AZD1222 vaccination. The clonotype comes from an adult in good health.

CDR3 protein: CASSESGDNQPQHF. Written as DNA, the CDR3 is TGTGCCAGCAGTGAAAGCGGCGACAATCAGCCCCAGCATTTT. V usage is TRBV6-1 and J usage is TRBJ1-5, with D hard to call. This CDR3 is 14 amino acids long. Deletions cut 2 bases from V and 3 bases from J, with 8 bases between. Germline CDR1 MNHNS, CDR2 SASEGT.